Listed below are T cell receptor beta chains from one sample, sequenced in a study of T cell repertoires in cytomegalovirus infection. TCRdb redid the calling of the reads with MiXCR, one entry per CDR3 protein. This sample has about 310,000 distinct CDR3 sequences, with approximately 25% found just once. Their antigens remain unidentified. The sequencing used cultured PBMCs, collected from culture after CMV antigen stimulation. Every receptor here comes from a human donor in good health (CMV status not recorded). Some clones in this sample may be carry-over from other donors' samples. Each CDR3 is given with its conserved first and last residue. Each record gives: V gene, CDR3 protein.

TRBV30 CAWAGTANQPQHF
TRBV6-5 CASSASTVRNEKLFF
TRBV7-2 CASSSHLAGGTGELFF
TRBV10-3 CAITLAGGNEQFF
TRBV19 CASSRSGERSQPQHF
TRBV3-1 CASSHFGQGGGYTF
TRBV9 CASSVQGSNEKLFF
TRBV28 CASSFSGRGTEAFF
TRBV29-1 CSVPSGSGETQYF
TRBV10-2 CASSEGRSSPLHF
TRBV12-3/TRBV12-4 CASRQGVEHIQYF
TRBV11-2 CASSPLLAGSGGANVLTF
TRBV7-9 CASSFGTGTSELTDTQYF
TRBV19 CASRGGTSNQPQHF
TRBV6-6 CASSRLADQVGNTIYF
TRBV6-5 CASSSSTRSNTEAFF
TRBV12-3/TRBV12-4 CASSSTGTGNIHQPQHF
TRBV7-6 CASKKGASGTPNNEQFF
TRBV12-3/TRBV12-4 CASRTGQYNQPQHF
TRBV5-1 CASSLRQGETEAFF
TRBV6-4 CASSPTTDSNQPQHF
TRBV11-2 CASSLDLPRLAGRGEQFF
TRBV11-2 CASSRGDTDTQYF
TRBV7-2 CASSLGIQGNEQFF
TRBV29-1 CSVANRGGTEAFF
TRBV28 CASSRPTGGKKTQYF
TRBV6-2/TRBV6-3 CASSMRSSGSTQYF
TRBV20-1 CSATPPGGSTDTQYF
TRBV12-3/TRBV12-4 CASNTASSYNEQFF
TRBV20-1 CSARDLWGGMFF
TRBV6-5 CASSYRQAAGGANEQFF